This T cell receptor beta chain emerged from a study of blood T cell repertoires in COVID-19. Turning to the study itself: Acute-phase and convalescent COVID-19 samples originated in the United States, Italy and Spain. From T cells, B-cell-depleted T cells, or PBMCs came the material, which was cDNA or gDNA.

From germline, CDR1 is GTSNPN and CDR2 SVGIG (reference sequence). This CDR3 comprises 12 residues. V was shortened by 2 bases and J by 2 bases, with 6 bases between the two germline ends. A single count supports this clone. Original processing methods: The authors estimated nucleated cell counts from reference gene primer amplification. This table comes from immunoSEQ multiplex PCR, and its TCRdb copy is limited to in-frame clones, with some not included. That table furnishes V, J and clone size, whereas the DNA furnished D and trimming. The sample carries around 200,000 clones, less than 90% recorded once.

This clonotype was sampled from a young man with acute or convalescent COVID-19. The sample consisted of peripheral blood. The V gene is TRBV30, the J gene TRBJ1-2; D gene uncertain. As DNA, the CDR3 is TGTGCCTGGAGTCCGGGGAACTATGGCTACACCTTC. The encoded protein is CAWSPGNYGYTF.